This T cell receptor beta chain was found in a study of T cells after yellow fever vaccination. The V end was cut by 2 bases, the J end by 12 bases, with 14 bases between. The CDR3 is made up of 13 amino acids. Germline lookup yields CDR1 MNHNY and CDR2 SVGAGI (reference sequence). A few counts support this clonotype. Its antigen is unknown. Study-wide results and caveats: By day 5 rather than day 15, the secondary response had peaked, though it was weaker. Clones that expanded after primary vaccination mostly reappeared after the booster (96% CD4, 88% CD8).

TCR cDNA, made by 5'RACE template switching, carried an added universal primer site and UMIs. TCRdb redid the calling of the 5' RACE reads with MiXCR, one entry per CDR3 protein. Of around 600,000 distinct CDR3 sequences listed, approximately 13% were seen once; the top ten hold about 16%. The chain couples TRBV6-6 to TRBJ2-1, with D possibly TRBD2 on 6 matching bases. The sequence came from a man aged 25 to 40 who received the YFV17D yellow fever vaccine. The sequencing here drew on PBMCs, taken on the day of the yellow fever booster vaccination. The CDR3 reads CASSYRVRGGQFF. CDR3 sequence (DNA): TGTGCCAGCAGTTACCGCGTGCGGGGCGGGCAGTTCTTC.